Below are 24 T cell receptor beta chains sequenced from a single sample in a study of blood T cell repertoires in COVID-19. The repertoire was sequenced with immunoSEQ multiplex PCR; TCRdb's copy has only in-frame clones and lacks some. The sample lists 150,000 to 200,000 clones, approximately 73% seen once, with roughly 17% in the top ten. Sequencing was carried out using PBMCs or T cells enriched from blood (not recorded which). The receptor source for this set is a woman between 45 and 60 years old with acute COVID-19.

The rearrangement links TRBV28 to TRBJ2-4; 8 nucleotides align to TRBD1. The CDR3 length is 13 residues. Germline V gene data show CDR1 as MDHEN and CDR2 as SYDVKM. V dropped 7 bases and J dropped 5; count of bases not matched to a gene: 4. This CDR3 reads CASTGGTENIQYF. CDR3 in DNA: TGTGCCAGCACAGGGGGCACGGAAAACATTCAGTACTTC. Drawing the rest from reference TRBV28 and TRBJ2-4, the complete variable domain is DVKVTQSSRYLVKRTGEKVFLECVQDMDHENMFWYRQDPGLGLRLIYFSYDVKMKEKGDIPEGYSVSREKKERFSLILESASTNQTSMYLCASTGGTENIQYFGAGTRLSVL.

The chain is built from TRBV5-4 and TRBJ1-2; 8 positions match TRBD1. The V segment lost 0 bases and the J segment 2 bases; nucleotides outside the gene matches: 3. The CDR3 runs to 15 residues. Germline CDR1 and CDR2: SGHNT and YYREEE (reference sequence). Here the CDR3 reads CASSLDPGGNYGYTF. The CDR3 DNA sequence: TGTGCCAGCAGCTTGGACCCAGGGGGCAACTATGGCTACACCTTC.

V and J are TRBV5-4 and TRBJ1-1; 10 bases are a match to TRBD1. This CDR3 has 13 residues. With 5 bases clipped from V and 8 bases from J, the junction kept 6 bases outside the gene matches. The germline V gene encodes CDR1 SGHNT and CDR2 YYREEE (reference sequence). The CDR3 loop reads CASSTGTGVEAFF. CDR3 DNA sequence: TGTGCCAGCAGTACCGGGACAGGGGTAGAAGCTTTCTTT.

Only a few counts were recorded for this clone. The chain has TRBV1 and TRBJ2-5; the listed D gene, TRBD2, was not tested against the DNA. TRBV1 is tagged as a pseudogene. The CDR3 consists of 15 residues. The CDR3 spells CTSSQDLLAQETQYF. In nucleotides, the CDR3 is TGCACCAGCAGCCAAGATTTACTAGCTCAAGAGACCCAGTACTTC.

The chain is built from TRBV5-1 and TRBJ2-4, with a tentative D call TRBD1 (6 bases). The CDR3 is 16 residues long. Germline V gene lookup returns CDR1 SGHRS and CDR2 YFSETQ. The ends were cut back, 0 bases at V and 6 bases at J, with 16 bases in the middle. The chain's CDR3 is CASSLVDRGFSNIQYF. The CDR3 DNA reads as TGCGCCAGCAGCTTGGTGGACAGAGGATTCTCAAACATTCAGTACTTC.

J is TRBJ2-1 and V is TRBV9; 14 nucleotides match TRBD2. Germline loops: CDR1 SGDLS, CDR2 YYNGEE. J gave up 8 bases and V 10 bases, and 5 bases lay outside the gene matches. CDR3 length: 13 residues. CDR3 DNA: TGTGCCTCGGGACTAGCGGGGGTCGATGAGCAGTTCTTC. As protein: CASGLAGVDEQFF.

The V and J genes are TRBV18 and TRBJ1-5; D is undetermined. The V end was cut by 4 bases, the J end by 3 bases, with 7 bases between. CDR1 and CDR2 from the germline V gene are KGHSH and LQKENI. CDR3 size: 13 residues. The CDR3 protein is CASSLGNNQPQHF. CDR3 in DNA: TGTGCCAGCTCACTCGGGAACAATCAGCCCCAGCATTTT.

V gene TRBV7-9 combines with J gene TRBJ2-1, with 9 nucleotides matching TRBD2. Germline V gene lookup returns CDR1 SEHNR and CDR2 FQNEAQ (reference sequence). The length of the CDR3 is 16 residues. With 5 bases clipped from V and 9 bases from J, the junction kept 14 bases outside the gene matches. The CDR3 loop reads CASSPTISGGPGEQFF. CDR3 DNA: TGTGCCAGCAGCCCCACGATAAGCGGGGGGCCGGGTGAGCAGTTCTTC.

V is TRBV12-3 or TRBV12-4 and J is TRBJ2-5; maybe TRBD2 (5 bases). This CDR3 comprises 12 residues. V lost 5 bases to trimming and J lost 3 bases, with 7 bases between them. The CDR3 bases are TGTGCCAGCAGTACGGGGAAAGAGACCCAGTACTTC. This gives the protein CASSTGKETQYF.

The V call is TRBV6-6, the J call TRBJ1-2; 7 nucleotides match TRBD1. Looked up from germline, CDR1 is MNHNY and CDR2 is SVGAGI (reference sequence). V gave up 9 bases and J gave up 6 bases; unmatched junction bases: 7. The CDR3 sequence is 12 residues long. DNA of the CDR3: TGTGCCAGTTCCGGGACAGACAATGGCTACACCTTC. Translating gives CASSGTDNGYTF.

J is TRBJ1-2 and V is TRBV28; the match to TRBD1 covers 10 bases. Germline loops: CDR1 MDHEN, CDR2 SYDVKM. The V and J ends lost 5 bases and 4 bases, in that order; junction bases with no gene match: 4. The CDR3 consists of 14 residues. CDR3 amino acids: CASSQGDRGYGYTF. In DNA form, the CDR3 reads TGTGCCAGCAGTCAAGGGGACAGGGGCTATGGCTACACCTTC.

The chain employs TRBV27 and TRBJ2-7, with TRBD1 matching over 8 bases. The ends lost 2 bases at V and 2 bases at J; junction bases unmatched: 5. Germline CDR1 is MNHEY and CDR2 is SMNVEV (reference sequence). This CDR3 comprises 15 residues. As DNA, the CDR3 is TGTGCCAGCAGTTTAAAGTCGACAGGGGCCTACGAGCAGTACGTC. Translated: CASSLKSTGAYEQYV.

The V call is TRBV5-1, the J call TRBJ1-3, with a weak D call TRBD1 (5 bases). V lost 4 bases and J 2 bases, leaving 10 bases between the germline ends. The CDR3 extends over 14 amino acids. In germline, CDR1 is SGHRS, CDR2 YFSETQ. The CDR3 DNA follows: TGCGCCAGCAGCCCCAGGGTCACTGGAAACACCATATATTTT. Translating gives CASSPRVTGNTIYF.

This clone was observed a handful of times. The CDR3: CASSYDINEQFF. The CDR3, as DNA: TGTGCCAGCAGTTACGACATCAATGAGCAGTTCTTC. The chain combines TRBV6-2 or TRBV6-3 with TRBJ2-1; D gene ambiguous. The V gene's germline CDR1 is MNHEY and CDR2 SVGEGT. The ends were cut back, 2 bases at V and 6 bases at J, with 5 bases in the middle. CDR3 length: 12 amino acids.

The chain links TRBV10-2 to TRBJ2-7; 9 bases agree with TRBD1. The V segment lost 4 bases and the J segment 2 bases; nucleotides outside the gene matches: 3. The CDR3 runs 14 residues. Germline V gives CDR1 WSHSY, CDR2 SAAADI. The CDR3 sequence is CASSAGQGTYEQYV. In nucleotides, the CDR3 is TGCGCCAGCAGTGCCGGACAGGGGACCTACGAGCAGTACGTC.

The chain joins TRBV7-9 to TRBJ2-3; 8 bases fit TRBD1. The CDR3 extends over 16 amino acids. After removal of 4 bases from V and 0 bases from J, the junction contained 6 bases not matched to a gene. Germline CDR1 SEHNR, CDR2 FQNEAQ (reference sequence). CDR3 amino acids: CASSSGQEISTDTQYF. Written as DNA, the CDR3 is TGTGCCAGCAGCTCGGGACAGGAGATTAGCACAGATACGCAGTATTTT.

This CDR3 is CASSQERGLDYNEQFF. DNA for the CDR3: TGCGCCAGCAGCCAAGAAAGAGGATTAGACTACAATGAGCAGTTCTTC. V and J are TRBV4-1 and TRBJ2-1, with D uncertain. The germline gives CDR1 MGHRA, CDR2 YSYEKL. The CDR3 has 16 amino acids. Trimming stripped 0 bases from V and 3 bases from J, with 12 bases between.

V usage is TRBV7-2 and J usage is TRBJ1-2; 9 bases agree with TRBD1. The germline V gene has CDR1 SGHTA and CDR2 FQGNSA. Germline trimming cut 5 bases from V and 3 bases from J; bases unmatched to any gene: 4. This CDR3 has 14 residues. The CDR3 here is CASSTQGADYGYTF. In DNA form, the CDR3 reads TGTGCCAGCAGCACACAGGGGGCGGACTATGGCTACACCTTC. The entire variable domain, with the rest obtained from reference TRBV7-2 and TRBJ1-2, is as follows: GAGVSQSPSNKVTEKGKDVELRCDPISGHTALYWYRQSLGQGLEFLIYFQGNSAPDKSGLPSDRFSAERTGGSVSTLTIQRTQQEDSAVYLCASSTQGADYGYTFGSGTRLTVV.

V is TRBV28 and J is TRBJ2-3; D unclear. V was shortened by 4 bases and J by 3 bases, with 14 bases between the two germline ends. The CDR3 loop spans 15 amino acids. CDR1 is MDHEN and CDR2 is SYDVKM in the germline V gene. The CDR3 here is CASSWVAGKTDTQYF. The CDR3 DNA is TGTGCCAGCAGTTGGGTGGCAGGAAAAACAGATACGCAGTATTTT.

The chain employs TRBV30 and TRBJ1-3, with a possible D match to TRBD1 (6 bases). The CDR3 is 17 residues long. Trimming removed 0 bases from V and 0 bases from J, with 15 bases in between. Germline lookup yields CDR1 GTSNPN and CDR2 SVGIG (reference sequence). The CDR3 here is CAWSVNRAFFSGNTIYF. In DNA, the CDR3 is TGTGCCTGGAGTGTAAACAGGGCCTTTTTCTCTGGAAACACCATATATTTT.

This CDR3 is CASRRGQEEVTDTQYF. CDR3 sequence (DNA): TGTGCCAGCAGACGGGGACAGGAGGAGGTGACAGATACGCAGTATTTT. The chain recombines TRBV5-4 with TRBJ2-3; 8 bases align to TRBD1. The V and J ends lost 5 bases and 3 bases, in that order; junction bases with no gene match: 11. CDR3 size: 16 residues. Germline V lookup: CDR1 SGHNT, CDR2 YYREEE (reference sequence). The variable domain in full, completed from reference TRBV5-4 and TRBJ2-3, reads ETGVTQSPTHLIKTRGQQVTLRCSSQSGHNTVSWYQQALGQGPQFIFQYYREEENGRGNFPPRFSGLQFPNYSSELNVNALELDDSALYLCASRRGQEEVTDTQYFGPGTRLTVL.

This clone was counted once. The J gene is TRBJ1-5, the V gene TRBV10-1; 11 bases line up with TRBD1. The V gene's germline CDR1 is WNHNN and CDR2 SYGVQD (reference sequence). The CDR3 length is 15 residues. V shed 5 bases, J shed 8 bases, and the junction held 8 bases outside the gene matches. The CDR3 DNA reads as TGCGCCAGCAGTCCGGGACAGGGGGGTTGGGAGCCCCAGCATTTT. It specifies CASSPGQGGWEPQHF.

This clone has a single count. The CDR3 region has the DNA TGCAGTGCTAGTCCGGCAGGGGGCGCCGGAGATACGCAGTATTTT. Its translation: CSASPAGGAGDTQYF. The J gene is TRBJ2-3, the V gene TRBV20-1; 8 bases map to TRBD1. V lost 3 bases and J lost 5; bases outside the gene matches: 10. The CDR3 extends over 15 amino acids. Looked up from germline, CDR1 is DFQATT and CDR2 is SNEGSKA (reference sequence).

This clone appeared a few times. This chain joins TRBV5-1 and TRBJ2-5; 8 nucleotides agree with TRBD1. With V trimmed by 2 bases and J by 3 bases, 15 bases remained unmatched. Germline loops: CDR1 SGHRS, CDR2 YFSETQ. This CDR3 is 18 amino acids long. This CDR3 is CASSFGQGGLADEETQYF. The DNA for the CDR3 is TGCGCCAGCAGCTTCGGACAGGGTGGGCTAGCAGACGAAGAGACCCAGTACTTC.